These 27 T cell receptor beta chains were sequenced from one sample in a study of blood T cell repertoires in COVID-19. Clones were read by immunoSEQ multiplex PCR, and TCRdb kept only the in-frame ones, dropping some. The sample lists roughly 190,000 clones, 80% to 95% occurring once. The specimen was peripheral blood. The receptor set was obtained from a man aged 45-65 years with acute or convalescent COVID-19.

J is TRBJ1-3 and V is TRBV28; D may be TRBD1 (6 bases). The ends were cut back, 6 bases at V and 2 bases at J, with 11 bases in the middle. Germline loops: CDR1 MDHEN, CDR2 SYDVKM. This CDR3 is 14 amino acids long. The CDR3 spells CASRSGETGNTIYF. DNA of the CDR3: TGTGCCAGCAGGTCAGGGGAGACTGGAAACACCATATATTTT.

The chain combines TRBV19 with TRBJ1-5; 12 bases fit TRBD1. Germline-derived CDR1 and CDR2 are LNHDA and SQIVND (reference sequence). The junction had 9 bases not matched to a gene; V was cut back by 10 bases and J by 5 bases. This CDR3 has 15 amino acids. This chain's CDR3 is CATRTGTGGYQPQHF. DNA of the CDR3: TGTGCCACCCGAACCGGGACAGGGGGCTATCAGCCCCAGCATTTT.

V gene TRBV5-8 combines with J gene TRBJ1-2, with 8 bases fitting TRBD1. This CDR3 is built from 14 residues. Germline values: CDR1 SGHTS, CDR2 YDEGEE. The trim removed 4 bases at V and 0 bases at J, leaving 2 bases unmatched. In DNA form, the CDR3 reads TGTGCCAGCAGCAGGACAGGGACTAACTATGGCTACACCTTC. Translating gives CASSRTGTNYGYTF.

The chain carries TRBV29-1 and TRBJ2-7, with 9 nucleotides matching TRBD1. The CDR3 contains 14 residues. The V segment lost 6 bases and the J segment 1 base; nucleotides outside the gene matches: 7. In germline, CDR1 is SQVTM, CDR2 ANQGSEA. CDR3 amino acids: CSVKAGTGSYEQYF. The CDR3 nucleotides are TGCAGCGTCAAAGCCGGGACAGGGTCCTACGAGCAGTACTTC.

This chain uses TRBV5-1 with TRBJ2-7; D might be TRBD2 (5 bases). Germline loops: CDR1 SGHRS, CDR2 YFSETQ. Trimming pared 0 bases from V and 0 bases from J, leaving 13 bases between. CDR3 length equals 16 residues. The CDR3 bases are TGCGCCAGCAGCTTGGAGGCTAGCCGAAGCTCCTACGAGCAGTACTTC. It codes for CASSLEASRSSYEQYF. The full variable domain, in which reference TRBV5-1 and TRBJ2-7 provide the parts outside the CDR3, is KAGVTQTPRYLIKTRGQQVTLSCSPISGHRSVSWYQQTPGQGLQFLFEYFSETQRNKGNFPGRFSGRQFSNSRSEMNVSTLELGDSALYLCASSLEASRSSYEQYFGPGTRLTVT.

This clone appeared a single time. The chain joins TRBV27 to TRBJ1-6; no clear D. Germline V gene lookup returns CDR1 MNHEY and CDR2 SMNVEV (reference sequence). With 2 bases removed from V and 8 bases from J, the gap between germline ends came to 19 bases. The CDR3 contains 17 residues. The CDR3 DNA reads as TGTGCCAGCAGTTTACGGGTAGCAAGCCTAAAGGATTCACCCCTCCACTTT. This translates into CASSLRVASLKDSPLHF.

The genes are TRBV5-4 and TRBJ1-2; the D gene is possibly TRBD1 (6 bases). V was clipped by 4 bases and J by 8 bases, with 18 bases between them. This CDR3 contains 14 residues. CDR1 and CDR2 (germline): SGHNT, YYREEE (reference sequence). The CDR3 region has the DNA TGTGCCAGCAGCAGCCAAGGGGGGGCTTGGGGCTACACCTTC. It is translated as CASSSQGGAWGYTF.

This clone showed up just a few times. CDR3 loop: CASSLATQAGNTGELFF. CDR3 in DNA: TGTGCCAGCAGCTTAGCTACCCAGGCAGGTAACACCGGGGAGCTGTTTTTT. This chain uses TRBV7-9 with TRBJ2-2; no clear D. Germline V lookup: CDR1 SEHNR, CDR2 FQNEAQ (reference sequence). The CDR3 is 17 amino acids. V lost 0 bases and J 2 bases, leaving 13 bases between the germline ends.

J is TRBJ1-6 and V is TRBV5-6; the D gene is possibly TRBD1 (6 bases). Trimming took 4 bases from V and 7 from J, leaving 18 bases between them. CDR1 and CDR2 (germline): SGHDT, YYEEEE. This CDR3 contains 16 residues. DNA of the CDR3: TGTGCCAGCAGCCCAATCGGGGGGCAGAACAATTCACCCCTCCACTTT. Encoded protein: CASSPIGGQNNSPLHF.

The genes are TRBV6-2 or TRBV6-3 and TRBJ2-1; 10 bases agree with TRBD2. Trimming took 4 bases from V and 0 from J; bases not matched to a gene: 3. Germline V gene data show CDR1 as MNHEY and CDR2 as SVGEGT. The CDR3 sequence is 16 residues long. CDR3 bases: TGTGCCAGCAGTTTAATAGCGGGGGGCTCCTACAATGAGCAGTTCTTC. Translation gives CASSLIAGGSYNEQFF.

The chain combines TRBV5-5 with TRBJ1-6; maybe TRBD1 (5 bases). With 0 bases removed from V and 5 bases from J, the gap between germline ends came to 12 bases. Germline CDR1 is SGHKS and CDR2 is YYEKEE (reference sequence). The CDR3 has 16 residues. This CDR3 is CASSLVVAGNNSPLHF. The DNA of the CDR3 is TGTGCCAGCAGCTTGGTTGTGGCAGGGAATAATTCACCCCTCCACTTT.

V is TRBV5-1 and J is TRBJ2-5; D may be TRBD2 (5 bases). V lost 4 bases and J lost 1, with 17 bases in between. The CDR3 contains 16 residues. The germline CDR1 and CDR2 sequences are SGHRS and YFSETQ. This CDR3 reads CASSLRRGALQETQYF. The CDR3 DNA sequence: TGCGCCAGCAGCCTCCGACGGGGAGCCCTCCAAGAGACCCAGTACTTC.

CDR3 sequence: CASSLVITDTQYF. The CDR3 DNA is TGCGCCAGCAGCTTGGTCATCACAGATACGCAGTATTTT. The chain recombines TRBV5-1 with TRBJ2-3, with D unresolved. CDR1 SGHRS and CDR2 YFSETQ come from the germline V gene. V was cut by 0 bases and J by 2 bases, with 4 bases left in between. CDR3 length: 13 amino acids.

CDR3 sequence: CASSIGGAGELFF. The CDR3 DNA reads as TGTGCCAGTAGTATAGGGGGGGCCGGGGAGCTGTTTTTT. This chain connects TRBV19 to TRBJ2-2, with TRBD2 as a possible D gene (6 bases). This CDR3 region has 13 residues. Trimming pared 1 base from V and 6 bases from J, leaving 6 bases between. The germline V gene has CDR1 LNHDA and CDR2 SQIVND (reference sequence).

This clone has a single count. J is TRBJ2-2 and V is TRBV29-1, with 9 bases identical to TRBD1. The V and J ends lost 6 bases and 6 bases, in that order; junction bases with no gene match: 8. The CDR3 is 14 amino acids. Looked up from germline, CDR1 is SQVTM and CDR2 is ANQGSEA. CDR3 sequence reads: CSVGTGTDAGELFF. The CDR3 coding sequence is TGCAGCGTAGGGACAGGGACCGACGCCGGGGAGCTGTTTTTT.

The V call is TRBV19, the J call TRBJ2-1; D unresolved. CDR1 LNHDA and CDR2 SQIVND come from the germline V gene (reference sequence). The CDR3 loop spans 14 amino acids. Trimming stripped 6 bases from V and 0 bases from J, with 9 bases between. CDR3 in DNA: TGTGCCAGTAGCAACGGAGACTCCTACAATGAGCAGTTCTTC. Protein sequence: CASSNGDSYNEQFF.

V and J are TRBV28 and TRBJ1-1; the D gene is possibly TRBD1 (5 bases). Germline-derived CDR1 and CDR2 are MDHEN and SYDVKM. V lost 5 bases and J lost 0, with 10 bases in between. This CDR3 region has 14 residues. The CDR3: CASSPGLMNTEAFF. The CDR3 nucleotides are TGTGCCAGCAGTCCAGGGCTTATGAACACTGAAGCTTTCTTT.

V and J are TRBV15 and TRBJ2-5; D is unresolved. Germline CDR1 and CDR2: LNHNV and YYDKDF (reference sequence). This CDR3 spans 14 amino acids. Trimming removed 1 base at V and 2 bases at J, with 8 bases between. CDR3 nucleotide sequence: TGTGCCACCAGCAGAGGCTACGGGCAAGAGACCCAGTACTTC. Its translation is CATSRGYGQETQYF.

This chain joins TRBV27 and TRBJ2-1; 14 bases match TRBD2. Germline assignment: CDR1 MNHEY and CDR2 SMNVEV (reference sequence). Trimming at V came to 4 bases and at J to 5 bases, leaving 7 bases not matched to a gene. This CDR3 is 17 amino acids long. CDR3 nucleotide sequence: TGTGCCAGCAGTTACCGACTAGCGGGAGGGCCGCACAATGAGCAGTTCTTC. Translated, it gives CASSYRLAGGPHNEQFF.

The chain links TRBV18 to TRBJ2-2; D may be TRBD1 (6 bases). V lost 2 bases and J 0 bases, leaving 10 bases between the germline ends. The germline V gene has CDR1 KGHSH and CDR2 LQKENI. This CDR3 is 16 amino acids long. The CDR3 spells CASSPGPGANTGELFF. The DNA for the CDR3 is TGTGCCAGCTCACCAGGGCCAGGGGCGAACACCGGGGAGCTGTTTTTT. The full variable domain, completed using reference TRBV18 and TRBJ2-2, is NAGVMQNPRHLVRRRGQEARLRCSPMKGHSHVYWYRQLPEEGLKFMVYLQKENIIDESGMPKERFSAEFPKEGPSILRIQQVVRGDSAAYFCASSPGPGANTGELFFGEGSRLTVL.

The J gene is TRBJ1-1, the V gene TRBV4-1; D might be TRBD1 (6 bases). V was clipped by 0 bases and J by 0 bases, with 14 bases between them. Germline values: CDR1 MGHRA, CDR2 YSYEKL. This CDR3 has 17 residues. CDR3 in amino acids: CASSQDGWDNMNTEAFF. DNA of the CDR3: TGCGCCAGCAGCCAAGACGGGTGGGACAACATGAACACTGAAGCTTTCTTT.

This sequence joins TRBV6-5 and TRBJ1-6, with TRBD1 matching over 10 bases. The germline gives CDR1 MNHEY, CDR2 SVGAGI. The V and J ends lost 5 bases and 7 bases, in that order; junction bases with no gene match: 5. This CDR3 region has 15 residues. CDR3 coding DNA: TGTGCCAGCAGTAGACGGGGACAGGGGAATTCACCCCTCCACTTT. It encodes CASSRRGQGNSPLHF.

The chain combines TRBV30 with TRBJ2-3, with D perhaps TRBD2 (6 bases). Germline V gene lookup returns CDR1 GTSNPN and CDR2 SVGIG (reference sequence). V gave up 0 bases and J gave up 3 bases, with 13 bases separating them. The CDR3 spans 15 residues. CDR3 bases: TGTGCCTGGAGTGTATCCCAGGACTATACAGATACGCAGTATTTT. Translation gives CAWSVSQDYTDTQYF.

The chain carries TRBV4-2 and TRBJ2-2, with TRBD2 matching over 10 bases. This CDR3 comprises 17 residues. After removal of 0 bases from V and 6 bases from J, the junction contained 7 bases not matched to a gene. Germline-derived CDR1 and CDR2 are LGHNA and YNFKEQ. CDR3 sequence (DNA): TGTGCCAGCAGCCAAGATCTCCAGCGGGGGGGCCCCGGGGAGCTGTTTTTT. Protein sequence: CASSQDLQRGGPGELFF.

The V call is TRBV11-2, the J call TRBJ2-1, with D possibly being TRBD1 or TRBD2 (6 bases each). The CDR3 is made up of 12 amino acids. Germline V lookup: CDR1 SGHAT, CDR2 FQNNGV. The V end was cut by 5 bases, the J end by 9 bases, with 11 bases between. In nucleotides, the CDR3 is TGTGCCAGCAGCGTAGGAGGGGGTGAGCAGTTCTTC. This sequence encodes CASSVGGGEQFF.

CDR3 nucleotides: TGTGCCAGGAGTTCGGGTCCCCTTTATGGCTACACCTTC. Encoded protein: CARSSGPLYGYTF. V usage is TRBV5-6 and J usage is TRBJ1-2, with D uncertain. Germline lookup yields CDR1 SGHDT and CDR2 YYEEEE. The CDR3 sequence is 13 residues long. V shed 8 bases and J shed 5 bases, with 16 bases lying between them.

This chain connects TRBV18 to TRBJ1-1, with TRBD1 as a possible D gene (5 bases). V lost 3 bases and J 0 bases, leaving 11 bases between the germline ends. CDR1 is KGHSH and CDR2 is LQKENI in the germline V gene. There are 15 residues in the CDR3. The CDR3 region has the DNA TGTGCCAGCTCACCCGGGGGACTTTTGAACACTGAAGCTTTCTTT. As protein: CASSPGGLLNTEAFF.